This TCR beta chain was found in a study of T cell responses to AZD1222 COVID-19 vaccine. Sequenced by immunoSEQ multiplex PCR; TCRdb stores in-frame clones only, minus some. The sample includes under 150,000 clones, roughly nine tenths seen only once; the top ten take around 1.6%. There are 15 residues in the CDR3. Germline-derived CDR1 and CDR2 are MNHEY and SMNVEV (reference sequence). V was pared by 4 bases and J by 6 bases, with 9 bases of the junction left unmatched. The chain has TRBV27 and TRBJ1-5, with 7 bases fitting TRBD1. Sequenced material: peripheral blood, taken 28 days after the second AZD1222 dose. The TCR originated in an adult who received the AZD1222 COVID-19 vaccine. The CDR3 loop reads CASSSARGLGQPQHF. As DNA, the CDR3 is TGTGCCAGCAGTTCCGCCAGGGGGTTAGGTCAGCCCCAGCATTTT.